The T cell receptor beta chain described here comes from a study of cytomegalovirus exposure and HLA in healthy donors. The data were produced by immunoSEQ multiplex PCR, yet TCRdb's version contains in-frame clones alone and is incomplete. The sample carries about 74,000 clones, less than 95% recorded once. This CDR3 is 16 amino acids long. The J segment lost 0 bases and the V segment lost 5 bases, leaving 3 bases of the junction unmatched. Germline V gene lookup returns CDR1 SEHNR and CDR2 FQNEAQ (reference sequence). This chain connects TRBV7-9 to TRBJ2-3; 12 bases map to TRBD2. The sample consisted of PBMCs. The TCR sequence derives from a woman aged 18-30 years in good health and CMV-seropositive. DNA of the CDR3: TGTGCCAGCAGCCCGGGACTAGCGGGTAGCACAGATACGCAGTATTTT. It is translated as CASSPGLAGSTDTQYF.